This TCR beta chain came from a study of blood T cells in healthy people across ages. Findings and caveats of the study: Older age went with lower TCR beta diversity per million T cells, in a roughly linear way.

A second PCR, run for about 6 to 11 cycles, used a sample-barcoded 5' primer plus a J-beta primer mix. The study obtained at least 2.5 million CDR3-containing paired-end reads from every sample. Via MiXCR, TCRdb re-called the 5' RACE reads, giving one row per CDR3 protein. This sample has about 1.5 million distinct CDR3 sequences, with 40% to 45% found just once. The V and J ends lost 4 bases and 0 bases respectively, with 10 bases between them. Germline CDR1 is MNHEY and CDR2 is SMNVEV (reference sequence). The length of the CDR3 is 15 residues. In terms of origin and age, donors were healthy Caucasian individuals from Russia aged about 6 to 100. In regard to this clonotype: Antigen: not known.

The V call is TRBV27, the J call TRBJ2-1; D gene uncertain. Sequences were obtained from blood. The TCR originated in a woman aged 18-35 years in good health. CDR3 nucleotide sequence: TGTGCCAGCAGTTATACGGCTAGCTCCTACAATGAGCAGTTCTTC. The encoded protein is CASSYTASSYNEQFF.